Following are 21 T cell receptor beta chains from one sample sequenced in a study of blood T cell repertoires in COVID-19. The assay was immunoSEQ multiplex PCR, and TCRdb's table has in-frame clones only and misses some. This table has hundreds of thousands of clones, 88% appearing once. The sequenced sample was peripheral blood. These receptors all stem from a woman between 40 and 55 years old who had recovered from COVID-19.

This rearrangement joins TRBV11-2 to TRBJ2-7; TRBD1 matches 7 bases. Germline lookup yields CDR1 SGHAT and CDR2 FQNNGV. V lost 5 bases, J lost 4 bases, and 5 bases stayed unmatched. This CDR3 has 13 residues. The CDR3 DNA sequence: TGTGCCAGCAGCAGGGGGACAGTTTACGAGCAGTACTTC. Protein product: CASSRGTVYEQYF.

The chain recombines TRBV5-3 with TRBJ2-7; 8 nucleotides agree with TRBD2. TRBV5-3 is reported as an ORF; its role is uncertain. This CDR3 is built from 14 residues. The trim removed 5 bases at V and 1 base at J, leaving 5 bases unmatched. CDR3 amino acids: CARRPGGPSYEQYV. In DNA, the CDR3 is TGTGCCAGAAGGCCGGGAGGGCCTTCCTACGAGCAGTACGTC.

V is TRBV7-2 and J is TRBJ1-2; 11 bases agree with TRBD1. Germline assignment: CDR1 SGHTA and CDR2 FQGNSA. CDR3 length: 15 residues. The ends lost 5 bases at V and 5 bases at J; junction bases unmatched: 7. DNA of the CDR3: TGTGCCAGCAGCCTCGGACAGGGGGCGAGATATGGCTACACCTTC. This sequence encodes CASSLGQGARYGYTF. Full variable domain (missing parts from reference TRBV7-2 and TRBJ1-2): GAGVSQSPSNKVTEKGKDVELRCDPISGHTALYWYRQSLGQGLEFLIYFQGNSAPDKSGLPSDRFSAERTGGSVSTLTIQRTQQEDSAVYLCASSLGQGARYGYTFGSGTRLTVV.

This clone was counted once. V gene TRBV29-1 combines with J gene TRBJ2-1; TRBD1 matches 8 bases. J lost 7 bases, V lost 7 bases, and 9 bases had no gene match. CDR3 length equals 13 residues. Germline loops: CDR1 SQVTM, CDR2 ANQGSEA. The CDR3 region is CSAWGRGQNEQFF. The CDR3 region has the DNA TGCAGCGCCTGGGGCAGGGGGCAGAATGAGCAGTTCTTC.

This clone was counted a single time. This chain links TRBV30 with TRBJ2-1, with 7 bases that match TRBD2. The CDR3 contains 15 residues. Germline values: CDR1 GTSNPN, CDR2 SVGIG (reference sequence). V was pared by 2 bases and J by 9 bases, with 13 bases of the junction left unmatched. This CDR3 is CAWSRGGSSPGEQFF. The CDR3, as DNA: TGTGCCTGGAGTAGGGGCGGGAGCTCCCCGGGTGAGCAGTTCTTC.

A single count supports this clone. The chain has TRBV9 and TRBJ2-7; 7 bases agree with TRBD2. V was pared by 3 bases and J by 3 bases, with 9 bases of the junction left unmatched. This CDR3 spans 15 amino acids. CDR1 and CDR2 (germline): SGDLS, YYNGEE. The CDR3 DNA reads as TGTGCCAGCAGCGCCCGTGGGGGGGGTCGCTACGAGCAGTACTTC. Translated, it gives CASSARGGGRYEQYF.

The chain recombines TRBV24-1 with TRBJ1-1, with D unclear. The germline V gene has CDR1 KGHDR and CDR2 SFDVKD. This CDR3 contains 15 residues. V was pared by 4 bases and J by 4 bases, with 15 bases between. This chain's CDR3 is CATSDPGSPSTEAFF. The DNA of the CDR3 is TGTGCCACCAGTGACCCCGGGAGCCCGAGCACTGAAGCTTTCTTT.

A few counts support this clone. The DNA for the CDR3 is TGTGCCACCAGCCGGGACTACCAAAGGGGTGAGCAGTTCTTC. This translates into CATSRDYQRGEQFF. V is TRBV15 and J is TRBJ2-1; 7 bases line up with TRBD2. This CDR3 has 14 amino acids. CDR1 and CDR2 (germline): LNHNV, YYDKDF (reference sequence). J lost 9 bases, V lost 5 bases, and 10 bases had no gene match.

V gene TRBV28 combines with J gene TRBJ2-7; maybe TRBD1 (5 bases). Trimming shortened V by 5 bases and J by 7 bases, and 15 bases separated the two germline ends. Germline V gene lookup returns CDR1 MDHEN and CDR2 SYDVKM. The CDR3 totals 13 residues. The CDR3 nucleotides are TGTGCCAGCAGTCGTAATAGGGGCTCGGAGCAGTACGTC. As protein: CASSRNRGSEQYV.

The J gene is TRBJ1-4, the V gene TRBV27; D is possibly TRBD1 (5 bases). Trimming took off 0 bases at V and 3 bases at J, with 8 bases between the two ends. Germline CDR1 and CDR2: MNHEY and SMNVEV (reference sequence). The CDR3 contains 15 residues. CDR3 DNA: TGTGCCAGCAGTTTATCGGGGGGAGCTAATGAAAAACTGTTTTTT. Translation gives CASSLSGGANEKLFF.

CDR3 DNA: TGTGCCAGCAGCGTAGCTGGGCTTAAGACCTACGAGCAGTACTTC. Amino acid sequence: CASSVAGLKTYEQYF. The V and J genes are TRBV9 and TRBJ2-7, with D uncertain. The CDR3 has 15 residues. Germline V lookup: CDR1 SGDLS, CDR2 YYNGEE. V lost 0 bases and J 2 bases, leaving 12 bases between the germline ends.

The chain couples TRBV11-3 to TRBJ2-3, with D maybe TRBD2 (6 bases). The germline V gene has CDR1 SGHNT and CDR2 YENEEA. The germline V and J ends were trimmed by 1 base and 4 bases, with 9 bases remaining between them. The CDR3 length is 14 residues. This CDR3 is CASSLVLASDTQYF. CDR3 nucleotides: TGTGCCAGCAGCTTAGTGCTAGCGTCAGATACGCAGTATTTT.

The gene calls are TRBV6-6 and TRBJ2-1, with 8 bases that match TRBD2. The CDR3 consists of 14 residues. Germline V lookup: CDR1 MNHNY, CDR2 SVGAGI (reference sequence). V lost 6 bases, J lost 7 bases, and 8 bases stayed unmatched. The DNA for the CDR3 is TGTGCCAGCAGCCTCGGGGGGGGGTCGAATGAGCAGTTCTTC. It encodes CASSLGGGSNEQFF.

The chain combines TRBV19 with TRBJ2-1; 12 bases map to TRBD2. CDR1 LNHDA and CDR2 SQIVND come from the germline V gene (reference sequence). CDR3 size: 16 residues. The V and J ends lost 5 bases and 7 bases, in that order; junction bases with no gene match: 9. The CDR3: CASSPASGRESNEQFF. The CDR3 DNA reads TGTGCCAGTAGTCCCGCTAGCGGGAGGGAGAGTAATGAGCAGTTCTTC. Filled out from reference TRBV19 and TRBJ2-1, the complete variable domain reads DGGITQSPKYLFRKEGQNVTLSCEQNLNHDAMYWYRQDPGQGLRLIYYSQIVNDFQKGDIAEGYSVSREKKESFPLTVTSAQKNPTAFYLCASSPASGRESNEQFFGPGTRLTVL.

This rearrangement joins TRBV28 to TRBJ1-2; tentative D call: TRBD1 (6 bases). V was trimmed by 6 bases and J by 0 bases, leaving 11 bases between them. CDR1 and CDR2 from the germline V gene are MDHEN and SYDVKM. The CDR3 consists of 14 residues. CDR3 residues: CASSSGTPNYGYTF. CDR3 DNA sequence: TGTGCCAGCAGCTCCGGGACACCTAACTATGGCTACACCTTC.

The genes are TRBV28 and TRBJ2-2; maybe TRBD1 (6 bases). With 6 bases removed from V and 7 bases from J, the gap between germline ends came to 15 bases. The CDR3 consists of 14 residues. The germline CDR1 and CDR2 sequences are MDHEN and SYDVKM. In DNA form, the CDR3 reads TGTGCCAGCAGCTCCGGGACACCCCTCGGGGAGCTGTTTTTT. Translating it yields CASSSGTPLGELFF. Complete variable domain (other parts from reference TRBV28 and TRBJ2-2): DVKVTQSSRYLVKRTGEKVFLECVQDMDHENMFWYRQDPGLGLRLIYFSYDVKMKEKGDIPEGYSVSREKKERFSLILESASTNQTSMYLCASSSGTPLGELFFGEGSRLTVL.

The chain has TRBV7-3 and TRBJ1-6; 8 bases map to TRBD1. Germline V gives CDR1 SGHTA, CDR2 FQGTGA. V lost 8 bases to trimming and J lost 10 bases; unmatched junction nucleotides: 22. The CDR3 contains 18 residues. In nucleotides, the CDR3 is TGTGCCAGCGACAGGGGACGGGGGAGGGGGGTCGAAACATCACCCCTCCACTTT. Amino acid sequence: CASDRGRGRGVETSPLHF.

The DNA of the CDR3 is TGTGCCAGCTCACCACAGGGACAGGCCCCGAGGGGCACCTTC. Its translation is CASSPQGQAPRGTF. V usage is TRBV18 and J usage is TRBJ1-2, with 8 bases aligning to TRBD1. Looked up from germline, CDR1 is KGHSH and CDR2 is LQKENI. This CDR3 has 14 residues. Trimming removed 1 base from V and 13 bases from J; junction bases left unmatched: 11.

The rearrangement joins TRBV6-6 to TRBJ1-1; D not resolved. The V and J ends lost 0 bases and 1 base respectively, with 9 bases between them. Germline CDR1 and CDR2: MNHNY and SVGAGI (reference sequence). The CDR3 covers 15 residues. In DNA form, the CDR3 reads TGTGCCAGCAGTTACTCTGACACCACGAACACTGAAGCTTTCTTT. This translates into CASSYSDTTNTEAFF.

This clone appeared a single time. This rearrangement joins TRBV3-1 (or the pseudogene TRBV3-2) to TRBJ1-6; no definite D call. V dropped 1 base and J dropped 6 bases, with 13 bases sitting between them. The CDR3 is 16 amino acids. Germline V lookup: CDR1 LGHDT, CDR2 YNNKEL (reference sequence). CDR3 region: CASSQVSGLGNSPLHF. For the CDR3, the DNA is TGTGCCAGCAGCCAAGTCAGTGGGCTTGGTAATTCACCCCTCCACTTT.

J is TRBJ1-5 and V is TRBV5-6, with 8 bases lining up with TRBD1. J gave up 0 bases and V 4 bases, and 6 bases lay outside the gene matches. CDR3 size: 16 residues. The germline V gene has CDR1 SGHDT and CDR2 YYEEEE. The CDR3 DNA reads TGTGCCAGCAGCCACACAGGGGGGACTAGCAATCAGCCCCAGCATTTT. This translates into CASSHTGGTSNQPQHF.